This TCR beta chain was sequenced for a study of blood T cells in healthy people across ages. The length of the CDR3 is 12 residues. The germline V gene encodes CDR1 MDHEN and CDR2 SYDVKM. A second PCR, run for about 7 to 11 cycles, used a sample-barcoded 5' primer plus a J-beta primer mix. TCRdb redid the calling of the 5' RACE reads with MiXCR, one entry per CDR3 protein. The sample lists 750,000 to 950,000 distinct CDR3 sequences, around a quarter occurring once. As to this clonotype: Relative to the germline gene, one junction end is altered; a read error may explain this.

The data also belong to a second study, concerning T cells of mothers and their children.

The source material was blood. The rearrangement links TRBV28 to TRBJ1-1; D is unresolved. The clonotype was recovered from a boy between 10 and 17 years old in good health. As DNA, the CDR3 is TGTGCCAGCAGCGGATATTCGCGGGAAGCTTCCTTT. Translated, it gives CASSGYSREASF. Complete variable domain (other parts from reference TRBV28 and TRBJ1-1): DVKVTQSSRYLVKRTGEKVFLECVQDMDHENMFWYRQDPGLGLRLIYFSYDVKMKEKGDIPEGYSVSREKKERFSLILESASTNQTSMYLCASSGYSREASFGQGTRLTVV.